What follows are 10 T cell receptor beta chains derived from one specimen sequenced in a study of OX40 agonist ivuxolimab in advanced cancers. Sequenced by immunoSEQ multiplex PCR; TCRdb stores in-frame clones only, minus some. In the table there are around 60,000 clones, 75% to 90% of which are singletons. Sequencing was performed on CD4+ or CD8+ T cells sorted from blood, taken in a trial of the OX40 agonist ivuxolimab. The receptors here all came from an adult with an advanced solid tumor such as melanoma, head and neck, liver or kidney cancer.

This clone is a singleton in its sample. The chain joins TRBV5-1 to TRBJ2-7, with D hard to call. This CDR3 comprises 13 residues. From germline, CDR1 is SGHRS and CDR2 YFSETQ. V lost 1 base to trimming and J lost 2 bases, with 7 bases between them. The CDR3 bases are TGCGCCAGCAGCTTGTTGGGAACCTACGAGCAGTACTTC. Amino acid sequence: CASSLLGTYEQYF.

The J gene is TRBJ2-7, the V gene TRBV2, with 10 bases fitting TRBD2. V was clipped by 8 bases and J by 5 bases; unmatched bases: 9. Germline V gives CDR1 SNHLY, CDR2 FYNNEI. The CDR3 contains 14 residues. The CDR3 DNA reads as TGTGCCAGCTGTTCTAGCGGGAGTTCTAACGAGCAGTACTTC. Its translation is CASCSSGSSNEQYF.

Worth noting for this clone: Because it lacks the conserved phenylalanine or tryptophan at the end, this CDR3 is likely a read error. This rearrangement joins TRBV25-1 to TRBJ1-1, with D maybe TRBD1 (5 bases). CDR3 length equals 15 residues. The germline V gene encodes CDR1 MGHDK and CDR2 SYGVNS. V lost 6 bases to trimming and J lost 0 bases, with 14 bases between them. The CDR3 bases are TGTGCCAGCAGCGAGCCGGGACTTATGAACACTGAAGCTTTCCTT. Its protein is CASSEPGLMNTEAFL.

The chain employs TRBV5-1 and TRBJ2-1; D is possibly TRBD1 or TRBD2 (5 bases each). In germline, CDR1 is SGHRS, CDR2 YFSETQ. The CDR3 loop spans 15 amino acids. V lost 0 bases and J lost 5, with 12 bases in between. CDR3 DNA sequence: TGCGCCAGCAGCTTGGCCGGGACCGGAAACAATGAGCAGTTCTTC. Encoded protein: CASSLAGTGNNEQFF.

This clone was detected only once. This chain uses TRBV29-1 with TRBJ1-1; 9 bases map to TRBD1. V was pared by 7 bases and J by 4 bases, with 4 bases of the junction left unmatched. Germline V gives CDR1 SQVTM, CDR2 ANQGSEA. There are 12 residues in the CDR3. As DNA, the CDR3 is TGCAGCGCCTCACAGGGGGCCACTGAAGCTTTCTTT. Its protein product is CSASQGATEAFF. The whole variable domain, remainder taken from reference TRBV29-1 and TRBJ1-1, is SAVISQKPSRDICQRGTSLTIQCQVDSQVTMMFWYRQQPGQSLTLIATANQGSEATYESGFVIDKFPISRPNLTFSTLTVSNMSPEDSSIYLCSASQGATEAFFGQGTRLTVV.

The V call is TRBV28, the J call TRBJ2-1, with 11 bases lining up with TRBD2. The CDR3 sequence is 16 residues long. The junction had 14 bases not matched to a gene; V was cut back by 6 bases and J by 10 bases. Germline CDR1 is MDHEN and CDR2 is SYDVKM. The CDR3 loop reads CASRPFGLAGGWEQFF. CDR3 nucleotide sequence: TGTGCCAGCAGGCCTTTCGGGCTAGCGGGAGGCTGGGAGCAGTTCTTC.

This clone was seen only a few times. The rearrangement uses TRBV7-9 and TRBJ2-7, with D possibly being TRBD1 or TRBD2 (5 bases each). The germline V gene has CDR1 SEHNR and CDR2 FQNEAQ (reference sequence). The CDR3 spans 13 residues. Trimming took off 5 bases at V and 3 bases at J, with 11 bases between the two ends. The CDR3 nucleotides are TGTGCCAGCAGCAGGGACCCACTCTACGAGCAGTACTTC. Its translation is CASSRDPLYEQYF.

This clone occurred once. The V and J genes are TRBV7-9 and TRBJ1-1, with D possibly matching TRBD1 (6 bases). The CDR3 contains 15 residues. Trimming removed 6 bases at V and 2 bases at J, with 16 bases between. The germline V gene encodes CDR1 SEHNR and CDR2 FQNEAQ (reference sequence). CDR3: CASRQGQGSNTEAFF. CDR3 in DNA: TGTGCCAGCAGGCAAGGGCAGGGGAGTAACACTGAAGCTTTCTTT.

The chain links TRBV6-5 to TRBJ1-1; weak D call: TRBD1 (5 bases). Trimming shortened V by 4 bases and J by 10 bases, and 13 bases separated the two germline ends. Germline CDR1 reads MNHEY; CDR2 reads SVGAGI. This CDR3 is built from 12 residues. CDR3 residues: CASSLLQGGAFF. CDR3 sequence (DNA): TGTGCCAGCAGTTTACTCCAGGGAGGAGCTTTCTTT.

This clone was picked up one time. The genes are TRBV28 and TRBJ1-1; D is uncertain. Germline CDR1 and CDR2: MDHEN and SYDVKM. With 11 bases removed from V and 2 bases from J, the gap between germline ends came to 18 bases. The CDR3 contains 14 residues. In DNA form, the CDR3 reads TGTGCCTCCCTAACCCCATTCCATAACACTGAAGCTTTCTTT. It encodes CASLTPFHNTEAFF.